This T cell receptor beta chain was captured by sequencing in a study of T cells in Graves' hyperthyroidism and ophthalmopathy. Amplified regions were TCR beta CDR3 sequences from RNA transcripts. The HTBI primer set drove a first-round RT-PCR of the TCR CDR3. TCRdb reanalysed the multiplex PCR reads using MiXCR and keeps one entry per CDR3 protein. The table records 200,000 to 250,000 distinct CDR3 sequences, around 17% of them present only once. In its sample, this clonotype was seen many times. Germline assignment: CDR1 SGHTS and CDR2 YDEGEE. The CDR3 covers 13 residues. J was trimmed by 6 bases and V by 4 bases; bases with no gene match: 2.

The material sequenced was blood. The TCR comes from a woman aged 18-29 years with Graves' ophthalmopathy. V usage is TRBV5-8 and J usage is TRBJ2-4; 9 nucleotides align to TRBD1. CDR3 DNA sequence: TGTGCCAGCAGCCCGGGACAGGGAAACATTCAGTACTTC. Translation gives CASSPGQGNIQYF.